One and the same sample provided the 32 T cell receptor beta chains below, sequenced in a study of blood T cell repertoires in COVID-19. Measured with immunoSEQ multiplex PCR; TCRdb has only the in-frame clones, and not every one. The data contain around 26,000 clones, 82% of them singletons. The material sequenced was peripheral blood. Receptors originate from a human donor in a cohort sampled during active COVID-19.

The V gene is TRBV30, the J gene TRBJ2-7; TRBD2 might be the D (5 bases). V lost 3 bases, J lost 3 bases, and 15 bases lay in between. CDR1 and CDR2 from the germline V gene are GTSNPN and SVGIG (reference sequence). This CDR3 comprises 14 residues. The CDR3 loop is CAWSEGFQSYEQYF. CDR3 in DNA: TGTGCCTGGAGCGAGGGCTTTCAAAGCTACGAGCAGTACTTC. Using reference TRBV30 and TRBJ2-7 for the parts outside the CDR3, the full variable domain is SQTIHQWPATLVQPVGSPLSLECTVEGTSNPNLYWYRQAAGRGLQLLFYSVGIGQISSEVPQNLSASRPQDRQFILSSKKLLLSDSGFYLCAWSEGFQSYEQYFGPGTRLTVT.

The chain combines TRBV4-2 with TRBJ2-5; D unresolved. Trimming removed 0 bases at V and 3 bases at J, with 8 bases between. Germline V gene sequence: CDR1 LGHNA, CDR2 YNFKEQ. This CDR3 is 14 amino acids long. The DNA for the CDR3 is TGTGCCAGCAGCCAAGATCAAGCCGAAGAGACCCAGTACTTC. Protein product: CASSQDQAEETQYF.

The CDR3 loop reads CASSYSGDSRDGYTF. Written as DNA, the CDR3 is TGTGCCAGCAGTTACAGTGGGGACAGTCGGGATGGCTACACCTTC. The V call is TRBV6-5, the J call TRBJ1-2; 7 bases agree with TRBD1. From germline, CDR1 is MNHEY and CDR2 SVGAGI. Trimming took 2 bases from V and 6 from J; bases not matched to a gene: 9. CDR3 length: 15 residues.

The chain carries TRBV5-1 and TRBJ2-7, with 8 bases that match TRBD1. Per the germline V gene, CDR1 is SGHRS and CDR2 is YFSETQ. The CDR3 runs 18 residues. J gave up 0 bases and V 4 bases, and 15 bases lay outside the gene matches. The CDR3 region is CASSLSTGDPSSSYEQYF. CDR3 DNA sequence: TGCGCCAGCAGCCTATCGACAGGGGACCCCTCTAGCTCCTACGAGCAGTACTTC.

The V call is TRBV19, the J call TRBJ2-6; no clear D. Germline CDR1 LNHDA, CDR2 SQIVND (reference sequence). V lost 5 bases and J lost 0, with 11 bases in between. The CDR3 has 16 residues. In DNA form, the CDR3 reads TGTGCCAGTAGTTCTGTATGGAGCTCTGGGGCCAACGTCCTGACTTTC. Translation gives CASSSVWSSGANVLTF.

The V and J genes are TRBV3-1 (or the pseudogene TRBV3-2) and TRBJ1-1; no clear D gene. V was trimmed by 1 base and J by 4 bases, leaving 7 bases between them. CDR3 length equals 13 residues. The germline V gene has CDR1 LGHDT and CDR2 YNNKEL (reference sequence). CDR3 sequence: CASSQGGFTEAFF. The CDR3 region has the DNA TGTGCCAGCAGCCAAGGAGGTTTCACTGAAGCTTTCTTT.

The chain carries TRBV5-1 and TRBJ2-7; TRBD2 agrees at 7 bases. The CDR3 is 13 amino acids. V lost 7 bases and J lost 5; bases outside the gene matches: 9. In germline, CDR1 is SGHRS, CDR2 YFSETQ. CDR3: CASSGGSGDEQYF. In DNA form, the CDR3 reads TGCGCCAGCTCCGGCGGGAGTGGTGACGAGCAGTACTTC.

The genes are TRBV19 and TRBJ1-4, with 8 bases lining up with TRBD1. This CDR3 spans 13 amino acids. V lost 3 bases to trimming and J lost 6 bases; unmatched junction nucleotides: 0. The germline gives CDR1 LNHDA, CDR2 SQIVND (reference sequence). CDR3 loop: CASSMDRDEKLFF. The DNA for the CDR3 is TGTGCCAGTAGTATGGACAGGGATGAAAAACTGTTTTTT.

The chain is built from TRBV7-6 and TRBJ2-3, with 9 bases identical to TRBD2. The CDR3 totals 20 residues. Trimming at V came to 5 bases and at J to 2 bases, leaving 20 bases not matched to a gene. Germline V gives CDR1 SGHVS, CDR2 FNYEAQ. In DNA, the CDR3 is TGTGCCAGCAGCCCGCAGGGAGGAGCGGGGGGACCAAATCCCACAGATACGCAGTATTTT. It translates to CASSPQGGAGGPNPTDTQYF.

The chain carries TRBV19 and TRBJ1-5; no clear D gene. The CDR3 has 17 amino acids. The V gene's germline CDR1 is LNHDA and CDR2 SQIVND (reference sequence). V was cut by 3 bases and J by 0 bases, with 15 bases left in between. CDR3 protein: CASSMSDKYYSNQPQHF. The CDR3 coding sequence is TGTGCCAGTAGTATGAGTGACAAGTATTATAGCAATCAGCCCCAGCATTTT.

This chain joins TRBV10-2 and TRBJ1-5; tentatively, D is TRBD1 (5 bases). Germline V lookup: CDR1 WSHSY, CDR2 SAAADI. Between the trimmed V and J ends, which lost 4 bases and 7 bases, there was a span of 14 bases. The CDR3 loop spans 14 amino acids. CDR3: CASSGSDSRQPQHF. The CDR3 DNA reads TGCGCCAGCAGTGGGAGTGACAGTCGCCAGCCCCAGCATTTT.

The rearrangement joins TRBV29-1 to TRBJ1-2; D perhaps matches TRBD1 (5 bases). The CDR3 is 16 amino acids. Germline values: CDR1 SQVTM, CDR2 ANQGSEA. V lost 3 bases to trimming and J lost 0 bases, with 17 bases between them. The CDR3 loop is CSVDSRWGEANYGYTF. Here the CDR3 DNA reads TGCAGCGTTGATTCGCGGTGGGGGGAAGCTAACTATGGCTACACCTTC.

This rearrangement joins TRBV19 to TRBJ1-1; D unresolved. Trimming removed 7 bases at V and 1 base at J, with 10 bases between. Looked up from germline, CDR1 is LNHDA and CDR2 is SQIVND (reference sequence). The CDR3 is made up of 13 amino acids. CDR3 sequence reads: CASIPGSNTEAFF. Here the CDR3 DNA reads TGTGCCAGTATACCGGGGTCGAACACTGAAGCTTTCTTT.

Here the CDR3 DNA reads TGTGCCAGCAGTCCAAACACAGAGAACTATGGCTACACCTTC. Amino acid sequence: CASSPNTENYGYTF. The chain recombines TRBV6-5 with TRBJ1-2; the D is unclear. From germline, CDR1 is MNHEY and CDR2 SVGAGI. V lost 5 bases and J lost 2, with 12 bases in between. This CDR3 is 14 amino acids long.

This clone was recorded a few times. The chain recombines TRBV19 with TRBJ1-5, with D tentatively TRBD1 (6 bases). The CDR3 is 14 residues long. The ends were cut back, 5 bases at V and 6 bases at J, with 14 bases in the middle. Germline lookup yields CDR1 LNHDA and CDR2 SQIVND (reference sequence). The CDR3 reads CASSELTGSQPQHF. CDR3 DNA: TGTGCCAGTAGTGAACTAACAGGGAGTCAGCCCCAGCATTTT.

This clone turned up a few times. This rearrangement joins TRBV24-1 to TRBJ2-2; D is possibly TRBD1 (5 bases). Trimming took 5 bases from V and 0 from J, leaving 6 bases between them. CDR1 and CDR2 from the germline V gene are KGHDR and SFDVKD. The CDR3 runs to 14 residues. CDR3 in amino acids: CATSGQTNTGELFF. Written as DNA, the CDR3 is TGTGCCACCAGTGGACAGACGAACACCGGGGAGCTGTTTTTT.

V and J are TRBV27 and TRBJ2-2, with 7 bases that match TRBD1. CDR1 MNHEY and CDR2 SMNVEV come from the germline V gene (reference sequence). Trimming cost V 2 bases and J 4 bases; bases outside gene matches: 7. The CDR3 is made up of 16 amino acids. The CDR3 region is CASSLRVDRVTGELFF. The CDR3 DNA reads as TGTGCCAGCAGTTTACGGGTCGACAGGGTCACCGGGGAGCTGTTTTTT.

The chain uses TRBV19 and TRBJ2-3; 13 nucleotides line up with TRBD2. With 3 bases clipped from V and 8 bases from J, the junction kept 11 bases outside the gene matches. The CDR3 covers 17 residues. Germline V CDR1 and CDR2: LNHDA, SQIVND (reference sequence). The CDR3: CASSIRTSGGKKVTQYF. The CDR3, as DNA: TGTGCCAGTAGTATCCGGACTAGCGGGGGAAAAAAGGTTACGCAGTATTTT. The whole variable domain, filled in from reference TRBV19 and TRBJ2-3, reads DGGITQSPKYLFRKEGQNVTLSCEQNLNHDAMYWYRQDPGQGLRLIYYSQIVNDFQKGDIAEGYSVSREKKESFPLTVTSAQKNPTAFYLCASSIRTSGGKKVTQYFGPGTRLTVL.

Only one count was recorded for this clone. The chain uses TRBV7-9 and TRBJ2-6, with D perhaps matching TRBD1 (7 bases). CDR1 and CDR2 from the germline V gene are SEHNR and FQNEAQ (reference sequence). This CDR3 region has 19 residues. The germline V and J ends were trimmed by 5 bases and 0 bases, with 20 bases remaining between them. This chain's CDR3 is CASSERAGTVSSGANVLTF. The CDR3 DNA is TGTGCCAGCAGCGAGAGGGCGGGGACAGTAAGCTCTGGGGCCAACGTCCTGACTTTC.

This chain links TRBV4-2 with TRBJ2-3; D unclear. Germline V gene sequence: CDR1 LGHNA, CDR2 YNFKEQ. The CDR3 loop spans 15 amino acids. V was trimmed by 1 base and J by 4 bases, leaving 12 bases between them. Here the CDR3 DNA reads TGTGCCAGCAGCCAAGGAGGAGTCGAGGCAGATACGCAGTATTTT. It specifies CASSQGGVEADTQYF.

V is TRBV18 and J is TRBJ2-3; D gene ambiguous. This CDR3 contains 14 residues. V was trimmed by 5 bases and J by 2 bases, leaving 11 bases between them. Germline loops: CDR1 KGHSH, CDR2 LQKENI. The CDR3 sequence: CASSLSSDTDTQYF. The CDR3 nucleotides read TGTGCCAGCTCATTGTCGAGTGACACAGATACGCAGTATTTT.

This clone was seen a single time. J is TRBJ2-1 and V is TRBV7-9, with a possible D match to TRBD1 (5 bases). CDR3 length equals 14 residues. Germline V lookup: CDR1 SEHNR, CDR2 FQNEAQ (reference sequence). Deletions cut 6 bases from V and 2 bases from J, with 11 bases between. The CDR3 sequence is CASSQKGAYNEQFF. The CDR3 nucleotides are TGTGCCAGCAGTCAAAAAGGGGCCTACAATGAGCAGTTCTTC.

The rearrangement links TRBV10-3 to TRBJ1-5; D is ambiguous. CDR1 and CDR2 from the germline V gene are ENHRY and SYGVKD. V was pared by 7 bases and J by 5 bases, with 12 bases between. CDR3 length equals 13 residues. This CDR3 is CAITAEPDQPQHF. The CDR3 nucleotides read TGTGCCATCACCGCTGAACCGGATCAGCCCCAGCATTTT.

The chain couples TRBV7-2 to TRBJ1-2; D may be TRBD1 (6 bases). The CDR3 consists of 16 residues. Trimming took off 4 bases at V and 2 bases at J, with 17 bases between the two ends. Germline loops: CDR1 SGHTA, CDR2 FQGNSA. The CDR3 nucleotides read TGTGCCAGCAGCTACTCCGGAGGGGGGGACAACTATGGCTACACCTTC. This codes for CASSYSGGGDNYGYTF.

The chain uses TRBV19 and TRBJ1-1; 9 bases agree with TRBD1. The trim removed 4 bases at V and 0 bases at J, leaving 9 bases unmatched. This CDR3 region has 17 residues. Germline V gene lookup returns CDR1 LNHDA and CDR2 SQIVND (reference sequence). Here the CDR3 DNA reads TGTGCCAGTAGTAGGGGACAGGGAACCCAGATGAACACTGAAGCTTTCTTT. Amino acids: CASSRGQGTQMNTEAFF.

The chain recombines TRBV30 with TRBJ2-2; 11 nucleotides align to TRBD1. The germline CDR1 and CDR2 sequences are GTSNPN and SVGIG (reference sequence). This CDR3 has 15 residues. The trim removed 1 base at V and 5 bases at J, leaving 3 bases unmatched. Here the CDR3 DNA reads TGTGCCTGGAGTGGGGACAGGGGGGGTACCGGGGAGCTGTTTTTT. Translation: CAWSGDRGGTGELFF.

V usage is TRBV30 and J usage is TRBJ2-5; weak D call: TRBD1 (5 bases). V lost 0 bases, J lost 4 bases, and 9 bases lay in between. The CDR3 has 13 residues. Germline V lookup: CDR1 GTSNPN, CDR2 SVGIG (reference sequence). DNA for the CDR3: TGTGCCTGGAGTGTACAGGCAGGAGAGACCCAGTACTTC. This gives the protein CAWSVQAGETQYF.

J is TRBJ2-4 and V is TRBV3-1 (or the pseudogene TRBV3-2), with 16 bases lining up with TRBD2. V dropped 3 bases and J dropped 8; count of bases not matched to a gene: 10. The CDR3 has 18 amino acids. Germline values: CDR1 LGHDT, CDR2 YNNKEL (reference sequence). CDR3 amino acids: CASSHSGLAGGRLDIQYF. The CDR3 region has the DNA TGTGCCAGCAGCCACTCGGGACTAGCGGGAGGGCGGCTGGACATTCAGTACTTC.

The gene calls are TRBV2 and TRBJ2-3; D is uncertain. Germline CDR1 is SNHLY and CDR2 is FYNNEI. Trimming left V 7 bases short and J 3 bases short, with 11 bases between. The CDR3 is 13 residues long. In DNA, the CDR3 is TGTGCCAGCACCCCTTTCGGGACAGATACGCAGTATTTT. Translating gives CASTPFGTDTQYF.

This chain uses TRBV5-5 with TRBJ2-1; 8 bases are shared with TRBD1. The CDR3 is 17 amino acids. The V segment lost 3 bases and the J segment 0 bases; nucleotides outside the gene matches: 8. The V gene's germline CDR1 is SGHKS and CDR2 YYEKEE (reference sequence). In DNA, the CDR3 is TGTGCCAGCAGCTCTTTAGGACAGGGCAGCTCCTACAATGAGCAGTTCTTC. Translation: CASSSLGQGSSYNEQFF. Full variable domain (outside the CDR3, taken from reference TRBV5-5 and TRBJ2-1): DAGVTQSPTHLIKTRGQQVTLRCSPISGHKSVSWYQQVLGQGPQFIFQYYEKEERGRGNFPDRFSARQFPNYSSELNVNALLLGDSALYLCASSSLGQGSSYNEQFFGPGTRLTVL.

This rearrangement joins TRBV6-6 to TRBJ1-2, with D possibly TRBD1 on 5 matching bases. V lost 7 bases, J lost 3 bases, and 12 bases lay in between. Germline CDR1 is MNHNY and CDR2 is SVGAGI (reference sequence). The CDR3 is 13 residues long. The CDR3 loop is CASTIQAYYGYTF. The DNA for the CDR3 is TGTGCCAGCACCATACAGGCGTACTATGGCTACACCTTC.

V gene TRBV18 combines with J gene TRBJ2-2; D is possibly TRBD2 (5 bases). From germline, CDR1 is KGHSH and CDR2 LQKENI. This CDR3 has 14 amino acids. V was pared by 6 bases and J by 5 bases, with 13 bases between. The CDR3 DNA is TGTGCCAGCTCGGGCCCTAGCAGGACCGGGGAGCTGTTTTTT. Translation gives CASSGPSRTGELFF.